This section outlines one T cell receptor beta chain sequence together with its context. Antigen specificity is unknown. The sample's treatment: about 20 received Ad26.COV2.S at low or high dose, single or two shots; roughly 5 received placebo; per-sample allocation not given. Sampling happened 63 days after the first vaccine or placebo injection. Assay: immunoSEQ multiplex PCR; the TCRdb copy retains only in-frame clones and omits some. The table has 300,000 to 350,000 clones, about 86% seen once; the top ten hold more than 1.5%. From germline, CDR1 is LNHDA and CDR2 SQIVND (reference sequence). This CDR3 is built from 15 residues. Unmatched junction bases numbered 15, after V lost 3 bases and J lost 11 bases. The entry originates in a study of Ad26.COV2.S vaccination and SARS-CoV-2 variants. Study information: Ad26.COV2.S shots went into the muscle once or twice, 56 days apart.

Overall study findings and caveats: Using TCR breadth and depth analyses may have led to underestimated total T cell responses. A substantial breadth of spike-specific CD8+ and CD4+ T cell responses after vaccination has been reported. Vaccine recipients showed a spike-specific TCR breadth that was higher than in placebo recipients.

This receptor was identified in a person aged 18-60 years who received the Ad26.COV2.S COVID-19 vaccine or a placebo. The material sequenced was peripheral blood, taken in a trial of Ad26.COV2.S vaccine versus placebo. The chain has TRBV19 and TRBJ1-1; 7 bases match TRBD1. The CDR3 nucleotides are TGTGCCAGTAGTATCGTTGAAACAGGGGCCCGGCGCGCTTTCTTT. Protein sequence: CASSIVETGARRAFF.